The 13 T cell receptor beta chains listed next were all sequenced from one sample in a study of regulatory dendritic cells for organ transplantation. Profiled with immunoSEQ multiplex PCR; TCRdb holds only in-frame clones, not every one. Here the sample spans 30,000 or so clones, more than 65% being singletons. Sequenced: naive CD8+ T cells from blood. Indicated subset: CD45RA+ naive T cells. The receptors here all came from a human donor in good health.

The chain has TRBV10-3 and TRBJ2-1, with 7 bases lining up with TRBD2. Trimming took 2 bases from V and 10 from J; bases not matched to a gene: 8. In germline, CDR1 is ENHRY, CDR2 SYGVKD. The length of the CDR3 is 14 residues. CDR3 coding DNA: TGTGCCATCAGTGAGCTAGCGGCCCCTTTGGAGCAGTTCTTC. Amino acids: CAISELAAPLEQFF.

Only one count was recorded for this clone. The CDR3 nucleotides are TGTGCCAGCAGCCCCAAGCCGAGACTAGCGGGGGGGCCAGGTGATACCGGGGAGCTGTTTTTT. Its translation: CASSPKPRLAGGPGDTGELFF. The chain combines TRBV9 with TRBJ2-2; 14 bases agree with TRBD2. The trim removed 4 bases at V and 5 bases at J, leaving 19 bases unmatched. Germline lookup yields CDR1 SGDLS and CDR2 YYNGEE. There are 21 residues in the CDR3.

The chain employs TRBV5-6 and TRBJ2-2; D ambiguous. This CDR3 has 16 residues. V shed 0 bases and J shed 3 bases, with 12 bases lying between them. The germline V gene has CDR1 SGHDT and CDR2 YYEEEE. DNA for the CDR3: TGTGCCAGCAGCTTGGTCCCCAGCGACTACACCGGGGAGCTGTTTTTT. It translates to CASSLVPSDYTGELFF.

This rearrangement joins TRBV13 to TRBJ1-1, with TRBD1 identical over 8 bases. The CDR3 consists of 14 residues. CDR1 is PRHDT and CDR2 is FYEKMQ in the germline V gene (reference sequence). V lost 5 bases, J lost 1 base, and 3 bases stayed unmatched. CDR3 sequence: CASSGTGGNTEAFF. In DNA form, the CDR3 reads TGTGCCAGCAGCGGTACAGGGGGGAACACTGAAGCTTTCTTT.

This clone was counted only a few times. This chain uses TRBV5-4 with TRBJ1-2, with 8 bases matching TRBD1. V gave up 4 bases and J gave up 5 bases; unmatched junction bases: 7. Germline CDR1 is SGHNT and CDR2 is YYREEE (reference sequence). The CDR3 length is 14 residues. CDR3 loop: CASSGRTGMYGYTF. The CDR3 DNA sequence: TGTGCCAGCAGCGGGAGGACAGGGATGTATGGCTACACCTTC.

CDR3 in DNA: TGTGCCAGCAGCCCTAGACAGGAACCCTCTGGGGCCAACGTCCTGACTTTC. This gives the protein CASSPRQEPSGANVLTF. V and J are TRBV13 and TRBJ2-6; tentative D call: TRBD1 (6 bases). This CDR3 is 17 amino acids long. Germline V gene lookup returns CDR1 PRHDT and CDR2 FYEKMQ (reference sequence). V lost 5 bases and J 0 bases, leaving 14 bases between the germline ends.

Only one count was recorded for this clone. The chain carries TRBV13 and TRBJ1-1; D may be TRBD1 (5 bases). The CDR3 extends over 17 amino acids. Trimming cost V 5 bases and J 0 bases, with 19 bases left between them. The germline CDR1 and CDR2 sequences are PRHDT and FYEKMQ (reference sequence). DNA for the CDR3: TGTGCCAGCAGCCTGCCAGGGCAGCGCTACTTGAACACTGAAGCTTTCTTT. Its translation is CASSLPGQRYLNTEAFF.

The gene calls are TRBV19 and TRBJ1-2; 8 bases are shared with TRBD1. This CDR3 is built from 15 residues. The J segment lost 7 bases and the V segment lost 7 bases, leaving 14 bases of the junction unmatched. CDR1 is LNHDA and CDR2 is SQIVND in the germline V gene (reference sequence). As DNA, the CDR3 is TGTGCCAGTAACCGAGCGGACAGGGAACGGACTGGCTACACCTTC. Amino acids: CASNRADRERTGYTF.

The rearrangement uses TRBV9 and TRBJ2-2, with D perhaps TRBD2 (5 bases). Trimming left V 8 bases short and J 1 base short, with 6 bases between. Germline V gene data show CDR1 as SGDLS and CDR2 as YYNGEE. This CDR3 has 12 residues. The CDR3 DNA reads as TGTGCCAGTGGGAGGAACACCGGGGAGCTGTTTTTT. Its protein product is CASGRNTGELFF. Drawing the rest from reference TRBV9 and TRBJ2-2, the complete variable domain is DSGVTQTPKHLITATGQRVTLRCSPRSGDLSVYWYQQSLDQGLQFLIQYYNGEERAKGNILERFSAQQFPDLHSELNLSSLELGDSALYFCASGRNTGELFFGEGSRLTVL.

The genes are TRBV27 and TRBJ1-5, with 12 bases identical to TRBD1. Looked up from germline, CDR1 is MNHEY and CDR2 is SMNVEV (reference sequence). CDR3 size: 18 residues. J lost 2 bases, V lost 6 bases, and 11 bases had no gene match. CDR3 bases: TGTGCCAGCAGGTCCGGGACAGGGGGCTATTTGGGCAATCAGCCCCAGCATTTT. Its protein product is CASRSGTGGYLGNQPQHF.

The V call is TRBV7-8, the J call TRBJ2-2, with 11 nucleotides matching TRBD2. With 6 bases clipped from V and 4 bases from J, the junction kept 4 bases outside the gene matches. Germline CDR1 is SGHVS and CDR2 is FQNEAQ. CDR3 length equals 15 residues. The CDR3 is CASRRLAGSTGELFF. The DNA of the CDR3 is TGTGCCAGCAGACGACTAGCGGGGAGCACCGGGGAGCTGTTTTTT.

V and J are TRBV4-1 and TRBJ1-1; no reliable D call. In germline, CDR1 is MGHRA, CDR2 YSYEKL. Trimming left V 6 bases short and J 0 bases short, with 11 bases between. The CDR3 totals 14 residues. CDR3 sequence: CASRAATLNTEAFF. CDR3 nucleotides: TGCGCCAGCAGAGCTGCCACCTTGAACACTGAAGCTTTCTTT.

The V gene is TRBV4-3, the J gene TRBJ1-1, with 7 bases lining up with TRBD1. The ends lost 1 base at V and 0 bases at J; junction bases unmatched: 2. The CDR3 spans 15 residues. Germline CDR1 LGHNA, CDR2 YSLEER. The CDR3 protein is CASSQGGQVNTEAFF. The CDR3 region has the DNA TGCGCCAGCAGCCAAGGCGGACAGGTGAACACTGAAGCTTTCTTT.